This T cell receptor (beta chain) was captured by sequencing in a study of Ad26.COV2.S vaccination and SARS-CoV-2 variants. Findings and limits, study-wide: Those who received vaccine or placebo ended up with similar non-spike TCR breadth. Post-vaccination breadth of spike-specific CD8+ and CD4+ T cell responses was reportedly substantial. The analyses of TCR breadth and depth may have understated the size of total T cell responses. Spike-specific TCR breadth in vaccine recipients exceeded that seen in placebo recipients.

Between the trimmed V and J ends, which lost 3 bases and 3 bases, there was a span of 8 bases. CDR1 KGHSH and CDR2 LQKENI come from the germline V gene. The CDR3 is 13 amino acids. TCRdb's table, derived via immunoSEQ multiplex PCR, lists solely in-frame clones and lacks some. The table lists some 45,000 clones, roughly 84% of them singletons, with around 47% in the top ten. Concerning this clone: Its antigen is currently unknown.

The chain employs TRBV18 and TRBJ1-1, with D hard to call. The receptor's source is a human donor who had recovered from COVID-19. The sequenced sample was peripheral blood, obtained after recovery from COVID-19. This CDR3 is CASSPSRDTEAFF. The DNA for the CDR3 is TGTGCCAGCTCACCGTCGCGGGACACTGAAGCTTTCTTT.